One and the same sample provided the 6 T cell receptor beta chains below, sequenced in a study of CD8+CD57+ T cells in acquired aplastic anemia. Genomic DNA, the template, was used for profiling of the TCR beta VDJ and CDR3. TCRdb re-derived calls from the reads in MiXCR, one entry per CDR3 protein. Of over 150,000 distinct CDR3 sequences in the sample, around 59% were seen once. The sample consisted of sorted CD4+, CD8+, or CD8+CD57+ T cells (not recorded which) from PBMCs. The receptors shown here come from a human donor in good health, serving as a control.

Ten or more counts support this clonotype. CDR3 nucleotide sequence: TGCGCCAGCAGCTTTCCGGCCGGGTCGCAATACCCTGGGGCCAACGTCCTGACTTTC. Translating it yields CASSFPAGSQYPGANVLTF. This chain uses TRBV5-1 with TRBJ2-6, with unresolved D. The germline V gene has CDR1 SGHRS and CDR2 YFSETQ. This CDR3 contains 19 residues. V was clipped by 2 bases and J by 2 bases, with 20 bases between them.

This clonotype was picked up many times. The V gene is TRBV19, the J gene TRBJ1-2; perhaps TRBD1 as D (6 bases). This CDR3 has 16 residues. V was clipped by 8 bases and J by 2 bases, with 21 bases between them. CDR1 LNHDA and CDR2 SQIVND come from the germline V gene (reference sequence). DNA of the CDR3: TGTGCCAGTGAGCAGGGGCGCCCAATCAAAAACTATGGCTACACCTTC. It yields the protein CASEQGRPIKNYGYTF.

This clonotype has at least ten counts. J is TRBJ2-1 and V is TRBV2; D call uncertain. The CDR3 runs 13 residues. Trimming pared 5 bases from V and 9 bases from J, leaving 14 bases between. Germline V CDR1 and CDR2: SNHLY, FYNNEI. The CDR3 nucleotides read TGTGCCAGCAGTCGTTCCGTGGTGGGTGAGCAGTTCTTC. Encoded protein: CASSRSVVGEQFF.

This chain uses TRBV29-1 with TRBJ1-1; no clear D. CDR1 and CDR2 from the germline V gene are SQVTM and ANQGSEA. The ends were cut back, 8 bases at V and 4 bases at J, with 8 bases in the middle. The CDR3 runs to 10 residues. CDR3 loop: CSTERTEAFF. The CDR3 region has the DNA TGCAGCACGGAGCGCACTGAAGCTTTCTTT.

V usage is TRBV7-6 and J usage is TRBJ2-1; the match to TRBD1 covers 7 bases. This CDR3 has 15 amino acids. Germline assignment: CDR1 SGHVS and CDR2 FNYEAQ. V was pared by 3 bases and J by 1 base, with 3 bases of the junction left unmatched. CDR3 in amino acids: CASSFTGQSYNEQFF. For the CDR3, the DNA is TGTGCCAGCAGCTTCACGGGACAGTCCTACAATGAGCAGTTCTTC.

The J gene is TRBJ2-7, the V gene TRBV7-2, with TRBD2 matching 9 bases. The CDR3 extends over 16 amino acids. In germline, CDR1 is SGHTA, CDR2 FQGNSA. J lost 2 bases, V lost 2 bases, and 7 bases had no gene match. The CDR3 sequence is CASSLLAGREAYEQYF. For the CDR3, the DNA is TGTGCCAGCAGCTTACTAGCGGGGAGGGAGGCCTACGAGCAGTACTTC. Complete variable domain (other parts from reference TRBV7-2 and TRBJ2-7): GAGVSQSPSNKVTEKGKDVELRCDPISGHTALYWYRQSLGQGLEFLIYFQGNSAPDKSGLPSDRFSAERTGGSVSTLTIQRTQQEDSAVYLCASSLLAGREAYEQYFGPGTRLTVT.